This TCR beta chain was captured by sequencing in a study of monozygotic twins with inflammatory bowel disease. Study observations and caveats: People with IBD had fewer clonotypes in common with others than healthy twins did, especially with disease activity.

As concerns this clonotype: Its antigen is not identified.

TCRdb reworked the 5' RACE reads into one entry per CDR3 protein, no DNA. The sample holds 420,000 or so distinct CDR3 sequences. The CDR3 contains 15 residues. In germline, CDR1 is LGHDT, CDR2 YNNKEL (reference sequence). This sequence joins TRBV3-1 and TRBJ2-1. The specimen was blood. The TCR originated in a human donor with ulcerative colitis or Crohn's disease, or a healthy co-twin of an affected twin (not recorded which). CDR3 in amino acids: CASSQRPGVGNEQFF.